The rows below give T cell receptor beta chains drawn from one sample of a study of Tregs in tolerant kidney transplant recipients. Only in-frame clones appear in the TCRdb table, and some are missing; sequencing was by immunoSEQ multiplex PCR. The sample carries about 77,000 clones, roughly 98% recorded once. The source was CD4+ T cells from blood, collected before the transplant. These receptors were taken from a human donor who received a combined kidney and bone marrow transplant. The CDR3 runs from the conserved cysteine through the conserved F or W. The D gene is left open where the match is weak. A clone size is listed for some rows: how often the clone was seen (once, few, many), or a class if it is expanded.

D gene	V gene	J gene	clone size	CDR3 DNA	CDR3 protein
TRBD1	TRBV5-1	TRBJ2-1	NA	TGCGCCAGCAGCTTGACCGGGACAGGTGTCGATGAGCAGTTCTTC	CASSLTGTGVDEQFF
TRBD1	TRBV6-5	TRBJ1-4	NA	TGTGCCAGCAGGGAACCCGGGACAGGGGGTGAAAAACTGTTTTTT	CASREPGTGGEKLFF
NA	TRBV29-1	TRBJ1-2	NA	TGCAGCGTTGGCGGAGGGGAGGGAGGGTATGGCTACACCTTC	CSVGGGEGGYGYTF
TRBD1	TRBV6-1	TRBJ2-7	once	TGTGCCGGGGGACAGGGGACCCACGAGCAGTACTTC	CAGGQGTHEQYF
NA	TRBV5-5	TRBJ2-3	NA	TGTGCCAGCAGCTTGGGAGCGGTCACAGATACGCAGTATTTT	CASSLGAVTDTQYF
NA	TRBV5-6	TRBJ2-2	NA	TGTGCCAGCAGCTCCTTCTGGACACCAAACACCGGGGAGCTGTTTTTT	CASSSFWTPNTGELFF
NA	TRBV7-9	TRBJ1-1	NA	TGTGCCAGCAGCCGACATGGCCTCATGAACACTGAAGCTTTCTTT	CASSRHGLMNTEAFF
NA	TRBV5-1	TRBJ2-1	NA	TGCGCCAGCAGCCAAACCCCCGGGGTCAATGAGCAGTTCTTC	CASSQTPGVNEQFF
NA	TRBV6-5	TRBJ2-3	NA	TGTGCCAGCAGTTACAAGAGGGTAGGCACAGATACGCAGTATTTT	CASSYKRVGTDTQYF
NA	TRBV7-2	TRBJ2-2	NA	TGTGCCAGCAGCAGATGGAGACTGTCGAACACCGGGGAGCTGTTTTTT	CASSRWRLSNTGELFF
TRBD2	TRBV5-1	TRBJ2-1	NA	TGCGCCAGCAGCTCCGGGGGGGGGAACTACAATGAGCAGTTCTTC	CASSSGGGNYNEQFF
TRBD2	TRBV29-1	TRBJ2-2	NA	TGCAGCGTTAAGACTAGCGGGGGAACCACCGGGGAGCTGTTTTTT	CSVKTSGGTTGELFF
NA	TRBV21-1	TRBJ1-2	few	TGTGCCAGCAGCAAAGTGACGGGGTCCGGTGGCTACACCTTC	CASSKVTGSGGYTF
TRBD1	TRBV6-5	TRBJ2-5	NA	TGTGCCAGCGGGACAGGGGGAGAGACCCAGTACTTC	CASGTGGETQYF
NA	TRBV5-1	TRBJ2-2	once	TGCGCCAGCAGCCTAGAGGCCGGGGAGCTGTTTTTT	CASSLEAGELFF
NA	TRBV5-1	TRBJ1-1	NA	TGCGCCAGCCGCGACCTACAGGGTGAAGGCACTGAAGCTTTCTTT	CASRDLQGEGTEAFF
TRBD1	TRBV19	TRBJ2-5	NA	TGTGCCAGTAGTTCCCAGGGGGCGGCTAAAGAGACCCAGTACTTC	CASSSQGAAKETQYF
TRBD2	TRBV5-1	TRBJ2-2	NA	TGCGCCAGCAGCATCGGGACTAGCGAGAATCGGGAGCTGTTTTTT	CASSIGTSENRELFF
TRBD2	TRBV28	TRBJ2-2	NA	TGTGCCAGCAGTTCACTAGCGAAAGGGAAACTAGGGGAGCTGTTTTTT	CASSSLAKGKLGELFF
NA	TRBV14	TRBJ1-2	NA	TGTGCCAGCAGCCAAGTTGGCGGAGCGCGCTATGGCTACACCTTC	CASSQVGGARYGYTF
NA	TRBV7-3	TRBJ2-7	NA	TGTGCCAGCAGCTTAGTTCCCGCGGGTGACGAGCAGTACTTC	CASSLVPAGDEQYF
TRBD1	TRBV29-1	TRBJ1-1	NA	TGCAGCGTTGGGGCAGGGGGAGAGAACACTGAAGCTTTCTTT	CSVGAGGENTEAFF
NA	TRBV7-3	TRBJ2-1	NA	TGTGCCAGCAGCCCTGGCAGACAGGTTTACAATGAGCAGTTCTTC	CASSPGRQVYNEQFF
NA	TRBV29-1	TRBJ1-1	NA	TGCAGCGTTGTGTCAGTGAACACTGAAGCTTTCTTT	CSVVSVNTEAFF
NA	TRBV6-1	TRBJ2-7	NA	TGTGCCAGCAGTGAAGCGCGGGGCGGGGCATACGAGCAGTACTTC	CASSEARGGAYEQYF
NA	TRBV10-3	TRBJ2-2	NA	TGTGCCACAGGGCGGGAGAACACCGGGGAGCTGTTTTTT	CATGRENTGELFF
TRBD2	TRBV5-1	TRBJ2-5	NA	TGCGCCAGCAGCTTGTCCCCTAGCGGGGGGCGACTTCAAGAGACCCAGTACTTC	CASSLSPSGGRLQETQYF
TRBD2	TRBV7-3	TRBJ2-7	NA	TGTGCCAGCAGCTTACAGATAAGCGTAGCGGGAGGTCACGAGCAGTACTTC	CASSLQISVAGGHEQYF
TRBD1	TRBV7-3	TRBJ1-1	once	TGTGCCAGCAGTCCCCCAGGGGGTACTGAAGCTTTCTTT	CASSPPGGTEAFF
TRBD2	TRBV2	TRBJ2-1	NA	TGTGCCAGCAGTTTAGCGGGAATTTACAATGAGCAGTTCTTC	CASSLAGIYNEQFF
TRBD1	TRBV7-6	TRBJ1-2	once	TGTGCCAGCAGCTCTACCGGGACAGGATATGGCTACACCTTC	CASSSTGTGYGYTF
TRBD1	TRBV19	TRBJ2-1	NA	TGTGCCAGTAGTACGACCCACAGGGGACCAAGGAATGAGCAGTTCTTC	CASSTTHRGPRNEQFF
NA	TRBV30	TRBJ1-4	NA	TGTGCCTGGAGCTCCGACCAGGGGGAAAAACTGTTTTTT	CAWSSDQGEKLFF
TRBD1	TRBV7-6	TRBJ1-3	NA	TGTGCCAGCAGCTTAGCCCCTCGGACAGGGGCGCGTGGAAACACCATATATTTT	CASSLAPRTGARGNTIYF
NA	TRBV7-2	TRBJ1-4	NA	TGTGCCAGCAGCCCCCGACGCGGGGAAGGTGAAAAACTGTTTTTT	CASSPRRGEGEKLFF
TRBD1	TRBV28	TRBJ1-2	NA	TGTGCCAGCAGTTTACAGACAGGGCACAATGGCTACACCTTC	CASSLQTGHNGYTF
NA	TRBV6-1	TRBJ2-1	once	TGTGCCAGCAGTGACAGGACAAGACACTACGGTGAGCAGTTCTTC	CASSDRTRHYGEQFF
NA	TRBV25-1	TRBJ2-3	NA	TGTGCCAGCAGATCTGGAGCTAGCCCCACAGATACGCAGTATTTT	CASRSGASPTDTQYF
TRBD1	TRBV18	TRBJ2-1	NA	TGTGCCAGCTCACCATCCAGGGGGTACAATGAGCAGTTCTTC	CASSPSRGYNEQFF
NA	TRBV5-6	TRBJ1-1	NA	TGTGCCAGCAGCCTAAACACTGAAGCTTTCTTT	CASSLNTEAFF
NA	TRBV5-6	TRBJ2-2	once	TGTGCCAGCAGCTTCGCCGGGGAGCTGTTTTTT	CASSFAGELFF
NA	TRBV7-3	TRBJ2-7	NA	TGTGCCAGCAGCTTAACCCTCGGAGTCGAGCAGTACTTC	CASSLTLGVEQYF
TRBD1	TRBV5-5	TRBJ2-4	NA	TGTGCCAGCAGCTGGAGGACAGGGTCAAACATTCAGTACTTC	CASSWRTGSNIQYF
TRBD2	TRBV11-2	TRBJ2-7	NA	TGTGCCAGCAGCTTAGGACTAGCGGGAAATTCCTACGAGCAGTACTTC	CASSLGLAGNSYEQYF